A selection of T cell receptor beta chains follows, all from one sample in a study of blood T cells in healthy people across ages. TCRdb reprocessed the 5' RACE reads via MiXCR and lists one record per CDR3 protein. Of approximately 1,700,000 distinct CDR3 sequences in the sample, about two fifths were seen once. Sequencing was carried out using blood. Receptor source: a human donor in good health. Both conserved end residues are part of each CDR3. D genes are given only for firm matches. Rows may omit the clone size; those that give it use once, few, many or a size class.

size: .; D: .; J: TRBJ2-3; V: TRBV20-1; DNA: TGCAGTGCTAGAGTGGGTGTGGTTCGCACAGATACGCAGTATTTT; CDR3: CSARVGVVRTDTQYF
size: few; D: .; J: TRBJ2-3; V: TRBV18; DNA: TGTGCCAGCTCACCAATGCCGGGGGCCATAGGTACGCAGTATTTT; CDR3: CASSPMPGAIGTQYF
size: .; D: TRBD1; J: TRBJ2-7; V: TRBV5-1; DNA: TGCGCCAGCAGATTGACAGGGGGCCGTTACGAGCAGTACTTC; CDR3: CASRLTGGRYEQYF
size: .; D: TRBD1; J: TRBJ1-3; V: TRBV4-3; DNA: TGCGCCAGCAGCCAGACCACGGGACAGTTTGCTGGAAACACCATATATTTT; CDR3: CASSQTTGQFAGNTIYF
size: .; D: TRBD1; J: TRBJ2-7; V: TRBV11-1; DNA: TGTGCCAGCAGCCGCCACAGGGGGGCCCATCCTTCCTACGAGCAGTACTTC; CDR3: CASSRHRGAHPSYEQYF
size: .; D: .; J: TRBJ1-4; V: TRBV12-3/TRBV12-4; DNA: TGTGCCAGCAGTTTATGGGGCAGCGCGAATGAAAAACTGTTTTTT; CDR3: CASSLWGSANEKLFF
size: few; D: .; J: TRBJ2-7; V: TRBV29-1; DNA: TGCAGCGTTGACAGCCTCTCCTACGAGCAGTACTTC; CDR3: CSVDSLSYEQYF
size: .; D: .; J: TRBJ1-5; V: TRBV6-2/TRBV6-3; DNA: TGTGCCAGCAAGACGGGTGGTCAGGGGTCCGTTTATAGCAATCAGCCCCAGCATTTT; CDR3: CASKTGGQGSVYSNQPQHF
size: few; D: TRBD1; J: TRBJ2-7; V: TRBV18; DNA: TGTGCCAGCTCACCCCTAACAGGGGACCACGAGCAGTACTTC; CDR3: CASSPLTGDHEQYF
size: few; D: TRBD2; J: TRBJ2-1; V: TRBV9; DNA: TGTGCCAGCAGCGTAGAAGCGGGGGGCTCCTACAATGAGCAGTTCTTC; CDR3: CASSVEAGGSYNEQFF
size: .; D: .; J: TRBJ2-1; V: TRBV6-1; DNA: TGTGCCAGCAGTCCCAGGAGCGCGACCAACTCAAATGAGCAGTTCTTC; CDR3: CASSPRSATNSNEQFF
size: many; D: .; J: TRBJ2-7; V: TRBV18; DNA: TGTGCCAGCAGTCCAGGACGTTACGAGCAGTACTTC; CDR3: CASSPGRYEQYF
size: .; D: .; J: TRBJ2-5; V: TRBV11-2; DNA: TGTGCCAGCAGCTTAGGACCGGCAGCCCAAGAGACCCAGTACTTC; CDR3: CASSLGPAAQETQYF
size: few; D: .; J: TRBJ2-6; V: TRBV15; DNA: TGTGCCACCAGCAGAGATAGAGGGATCTCTGGGGCCAACGTCCTGACTTTC; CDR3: CATSRDRGISGANVLTF
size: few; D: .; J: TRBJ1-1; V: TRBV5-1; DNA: TGCGCCAGCAGCTTGGCGGCCAGATCGGGAGCTTTCTTT; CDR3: CASSLAARSGAFF